The 27 T cell receptor beta chains presented below share a single source sample, sequenced in a study of shared clonotypes between healthy human individuals. The repertoire was sequenced with immunoSEQ multiplex PCR; TCRdb's copy has only in-frame clones and lacks some. This table holds about 2.4 million clones, approximately 93% found once. Source material: naive CD4+ T cells from PBMCs. The subset: CD45RA+ positively selected. The receptors stem from a man between 18 and 35 years old in good health. Some clones in this sample may be carry-over from other donors' samples.

This clone has a single count. The rearrangement uses TRBV7-2 and TRBJ1-5, with unresolved D. The CDR3 is made up of 17 amino acids. Germline CDR1 is SGHTA and CDR2 is FQGNSA. Trimming pared 5 bases from V and 1 base from J, leaving 18 bases between. The DNA for the CDR3 is TGTGCCAGCAGCCAGAGTGGCTGGGTCACAAGCAATCAGCCCCAGCATTTT. This translates into CASSQSGWVTSNQPQHF.

This chain uses TRBV2 with TRBJ1-1; D uncertain. Germline V gene lookup returns CDR1 SNHLY and CDR2 FYNNEI. The CDR3 extends over 14 amino acids. V lost 7 bases to trimming and J lost 4 bases, with 16 bases between them. CDR3: CASTTTGAPTEAFF. Here the CDR3 DNA reads TGTGCCAGCACCACAACGGGAGCCCCCACTGAAGCTTTCTTT.

The chain links TRBV2 to TRBJ2-7, with 9 bases that match TRBD2. CDR3 length: 14 amino acids. V lost 2 bases and J lost 1; bases outside the gene matches: 0. Per the germline V gene, CDR1 is SNHLY and CDR2 is FYNNEI. The DNA for the CDR3 is TGTGCCAGCAGTGAACTAGCGGGATCCTACGAGCAGTACTTC. Amino acid sequence: CASSELAGSYEQYF.

Note on this clone: Other DNA variants within this sample encode the same CDR3. The V call is TRBV5-1, the J call TRBJ1-1, with 11 bases lining up with TRBD1. Germline trimming cut 4 bases from V and 4 bases from J; bases unmatched to any gene: 3. Germline V gives CDR1 SGHRS, CDR2 YFSETQ. The length of the CDR3 is 14 residues. In nucleotides, the CDR3 is TGCGCCAGCAGCGCGGGGACAGGGGGCACTGAAGCTTTCTTT. Protein sequence: CASSAGTGGTEAFF.

The CDR3 protein is CASSLVRGSGQYF. CDR3 in DNA: TGTGCCAGCAGCTTAGTTCGGGGAAGCGGACAGTACTTC. The chain uses TRBV7-2 and TRBJ2-5, with D maybe TRBD2 (5 bases). The V end lost 1 base, the J end lost 11 bases, and 14 bases lay between the germline ends. CDR3 length: 13 amino acids. CDR1 is SGHTA and CDR2 is FQGNSA in the germline V gene.

The chain couples TRBV5-5 to TRBJ2-2; tentative D call: TRBD2 (7 bases). The germline V and J ends were trimmed by 2 bases and 2 bases, with 13 bases remaining between them. CDR3 length equals 16 residues. Germline CDR1 SGHKS, CDR2 YYEKEE (reference sequence). CDR3 DNA sequence: TGTGCCAGCAGCTTCTGGGGCGGGGGCAACACCGGGGAGCTGTTTTTT. Translated, it gives CASSFWGGGNTGELFF.

The chain uses TRBV5-4 and TRBJ2-1, with a tentative D call TRBD2 (5 bases). Trimming took 3 bases from V and 0 from J, leaving 16 bases between them. The V gene's germline CDR1 is SGHNT and CDR2 YYREEE (reference sequence). This CDR3 has 17 amino acids. The CDR3 spells CASSSRTRGSSYNEQFF. DNA for the CDR3: TGTGCCAGCAGCTCCCGGACTCGTGGGAGCTCCTACAATGAGCAGTTCTTC.

This chain connects TRBV19 to TRBJ1-2; no firm D call. The CDR3 is made up of 15 amino acids. CDR1 LNHDA and CDR2 SQIVND come from the germline V gene (reference sequence). V lost 2 bases and J 5 bases, leaving 15 bases between the germline ends. CDR3 sequence reads: CASSINGAGGYGYTF. The CDR3 region has the DNA TGTGCCAGTAGTATAAATGGAGCAGGAGGGTATGGCTACACCTTC. The complete variable domain, with remaining parts taken from reference TRBV19 and TRBJ1-2, reads DGGITQSPKYLFRKEGQNVTLSCEQNLNHDAMYWYRQDPGQGLRLIYYSQIVNDFQKGDIAEGYSVSREKKESFPLTVTSAQKNPTAFYLCASSINGAGGYGYTFGSGTRLTVV.

The J gene is TRBJ1-5, the V gene TRBV7-8; D remains ambiguous. Trimming took off 5 bases at V and 0 bases at J, with 23 bases between the two ends. Germline CDR1 and CDR2: SGHVS and FQNEAQ. CDR3 length: 19 amino acids. The CDR3 region is CASSTSSRQQVNSNQPQHF. The DNA for the CDR3 is TGTGCCAGCAGCACCTCATCGAGGCAGCAAGTTAATAGCAATCAGCCCCAGCATTTT.

The chain links TRBV27 to TRBJ1-1; D unresolved. This CDR3 is 16 amino acids long. From germline, CDR1 is MNHEY and CDR2 SMNVEV (reference sequence). The ends were cut back, 6 bases at V and 0 bases at J, with 17 bases in the middle. The CDR3: CASRKTLPNMNTEAFF. CDR3 in DNA: TGTGCCAGCAGAAAAACGCTTCCTAACATGAACACTGAAGCTTTCTTT.

V and J are TRBV2 and TRBJ2-2; TRBD2 agrees at 12 bases. Trimming removed 6 bases from V and 5 bases from J; junction bases left unmatched: 7. The CDR3 is 16 amino acids. Germline V lookup: CDR1 SNHLY, CDR2 FYNNEI. The CDR3 loop is CASSELAGGSTGELFF. The DNA of the CDR3 is TGTGCCAGCAGCGAACTAGCGGGAGGAAGTACCGGGGAGCTGTTTTTT.

The count of this clone is one. The V and J genes are TRBV28 and TRBJ1-1, with 11 bases matching TRBD1. The V gene's germline CDR1 is MDHEN and CDR2 SYDVKM. The trim removed 6 bases at V and 9 bases at J, leaving 9 bases unmatched. There are 14 residues in the CDR3. Written as DNA, the CDR3 is TGTGCCAGCAGCGGGACAGGGGGAGGTGTACAAGCTTTCTTT. The encoded protein is CASSGTGGGVQAFF.

The chain employs TRBV15 and TRBJ1-5; 8 bases line up with TRBD1. CDR1 and CDR2 (germline): LNHNV, YYDKDF (reference sequence). This CDR3 spans 15 amino acids. With 4 bases clipped from V and 7 bases from J, the junction kept 9 bases outside the gene matches. This CDR3 reads CATSTPGGGGQPQHF. CDR3 nucleotides: TGTGCCACCAGCACTCCAGGGGGCGGAGGACAGCCCCAGCATTTT.

This clone was seen once. This chain joins TRBV28 and TRBJ2-3; D is possibly TRBD1 (5 bases). Trimming shortened V by 1 base and J by 6 bases, and 14 bases separated the two germline ends. Germline assignment: CDR1 MDHEN and CDR2 SYDVKM. This CDR3 has 15 residues. DNA for the CDR3: TGTGCCAGCAGTTTATCGGGCAGGGTACCCGATACGCAGTATTTT. Translated, it gives CASSLSGRVPDTQYF. The full variable domain, completed using reference TRBV28 and TRBJ2-3, is DVKVTQSSRYLVKRTGEKVFLECVQDMDHENMFWYRQDPGLGLRLIYFSYDVKMKEKGDIPEGYSVSREKKERFSLILESASTNQTSMYLCASSLSGRVPDTQYFGPGTRLTVL.

J is TRBJ1-4 and V is TRBV5-1; 8 bases fit TRBD1. Germline CDR1 reads SGHRS; CDR2 reads YFSETQ. The CDR3 is 14 residues long. V shed 4 bases and J 7 bases; nucleotides not matched to a gene: 6. The chain's CDR3 is CASSETGGSEKLFF. The DNA of the CDR3 is TGCGCCAGCAGCGAAACAGGGGGTAGTGAAAAACTGTTTTTT.

V usage is TRBV20-1 and J usage is TRBJ2-7; a weak D match, TRBD1 (6 bases). The germline V gene encodes CDR1 DFQATT and CDR2 SNEGSKA (reference sequence). The CDR3 loop spans 11 amino acids. The V gene lost 6 bases and the J gene lost 5 bases, with 11 bases spanning the gap. CDR3 sequence reads: CSATDSNEQYF. The CDR3 DNA follows: TGCAGTGCCACGGACAGCAACGAGCAGTACTTC.

The V call is TRBV4-1, the J call TRBJ2-6; the D gene is possibly TRBD2 (5 bases). Germline V gene lookup returns CDR1 MGHRA and CDR2 YSYEKL. Trimming took 0 bases from V and 0 from J, leaving 18 bases between them. This CDR3 region has 20 residues. CDR3 DNA: TGCGCCAGCAGCCAAGATCCGGGAACCATCCCTGGCTCTGGGGCCAACGTCCTGACTTTC. Translating gives CASSQDPGTIPGSGANVLTF.

This sequence joins TRBV5-1 and TRBJ2-2; 7 nucleotides agree with TRBD1. With V trimmed by 5 bases and J by 4 bases, 8 bases remained unmatched. Per the germline V gene, CDR1 is SGHRS and CDR2 is YFSETQ. This CDR3 comprises 15 residues. Here the CDR3 reads CASSSDRAGTGELFF. The CDR3 DNA is TGCGCCAGCAGTTCTGACAGGGCGGGCACCGGGGAGCTGTTTTTT.

In its sample, this clone was seen once. The chain has TRBV6-5 and TRBJ1-2; D is ambiguous. The V gene's germline CDR1 is MNHEY and CDR2 SVGAGI. The germline V and J ends were trimmed by 2 bases and 6 bases, with 13 bases remaining between them. This CDR3 has 14 residues. The CDR3 sequence is CASSYGIESNGYTF. The CDR3 DNA follows: TGTGCCAGCAGTTACGGCATTGAGAGCAATGGCTACACCTTC.

This chain uses TRBV13 with TRBJ2-3; D is perhaps TRBD2 (5 bases). Deletions cut 1 base from V and 1 base from J, with 18 bases between. The CDR3 consists of 18 residues. The germline V gene encodes CDR1 PRHDT and CDR2 FYEKMQ (reference sequence). CDR3 DNA: TGTGCCAGCAGCTTAGAGAGTTTTAGGCTCGGGGGCACAGATACGCAGTATTTT. Translation gives CASSLESFRLGGTDTQYF.

The J gene is TRBJ1-1, the V gene TRBV9, with D possibly TRBD1 on 6 matching bases. This CDR3 has 15 residues. V was cut by 4 bases and J by 0 bases, with 13 bases left in between. CDR1 SGDLS and CDR2 YYNGEE come from the germline V gene. DNA of the CDR3: TGTGCCAGCAGCCCTGGAAAGGGGGTGAACACTGAAGCTTTCTTT. Protein product: CASSPGKGVNTEAFF. Full variable domain (remainder filled in from reference TRBV9 and TRBJ1-1): DSGVTQTPKHLITATGQRVTLRCSPRSGDLSVYWYQQSLDQGLQFLIQYYNGEERAKGNILERFSAQQFPDLHSELNLSSLELGDSALYFCASSPGKGVNTEAFFGQGTRLTVV.

The chain recombines TRBV19 with TRBJ1-4; 7 bases agree with TRBD1. The CDR3 is 15 residues long. Germline-derived CDR1 and CDR2 are LNHDA and SQIVND (reference sequence). Trimming took 6 bases from V and 3 from J; bases not matched to a gene: 7. CDR3 region: CASSYDREPNEKLFF. The CDR3 region has the DNA TGTGCCAGTAGCTACGACAGGGAACCTAATGAAAAACTGTTTTTT.

Details on this clone: The same CDR3 also results from other DNA sequences found in this sample. The chain recombines TRBV7-9 with TRBJ2-2; 7 bases are shared with TRBD2. Germline V CDR1 and CDR2: SEHNR, FQNEAQ (reference sequence). With V trimmed by 2 bases and J by 2 bases, 5 bases remained unmatched. The CDR3 has 16 residues. The CDR3 DNA follows: TGTGCCAGCAGCTTAAGAAGCGGGGACAACACCGGGGAGCTGTTTTTT. Protein: CASSLRSGDNTGELFF.

Remarks on this clone: Other DNA sequences from this sample encode an identical CDR3 as well. This chain links TRBV5-1 with TRBJ2-5; possibly TRBD1 for D (6 bases). V shed 3 bases and J shed 1 base, with 10 bases lying between them. Germline V gene sequence: CDR1 SGHRS, CDR2 YFSETQ. This CDR3 comprises 14 residues. The CDR3 bases are TGCGCCAGCAGCTCAGGACAGCTCCAAGAGACCCAGTACTTC. It yields the protein CASSSGQLQETQYF.

This clone occurred once. The chain couples TRBV5-4 to TRBJ2-7; 10 bases map to TRBD2. The CDR3 has 15 amino acids. The ends lost 4 bases at V and 3 bases at J; junction bases unmatched: 7. CDR1 and CDR2 (germline): SGHNT, YYREEE (reference sequence). In DNA form, the CDR3 reads TGTGCCAGCAGCGAACCTAGCGGGAGAAGCTACGAGCAGTACTTC. Translated, it gives CASSEPSGRSYEQYF.

This clone was observed once. J is TRBJ2-7 and V is TRBV20-1; D gene unclear. The germline V gene has CDR1 DFQATT and CDR2 SNEGSKA (reference sequence). Trimming cost V 4 bases and J 6 bases, with 10 bases left between them. The CDR3 length is 11 residues. The CDR3 loop reads CSAIELVEQYF. The CDR3 nucleotides are TGCAGTGCTATTGAGCTAGTCGAGCAGTACTTC.

The V and J genes are TRBV5-1 and TRBJ1-4, with TRBD1 matching over 9 bases. Germline loops: CDR1 SGHRS, CDR2 YFSETQ. The CDR3 runs 16 residues. Germline trimming cut 3 bases from V and 8 bases from J; bases unmatched to any gene: 11. The CDR3 here is CASSSTAGTGYEKLFF. The CDR3 DNA reads as TGCGCCAGCAGCTCGACCGCCGGGACAGGGTACGAAAAACTGTTTTTT.